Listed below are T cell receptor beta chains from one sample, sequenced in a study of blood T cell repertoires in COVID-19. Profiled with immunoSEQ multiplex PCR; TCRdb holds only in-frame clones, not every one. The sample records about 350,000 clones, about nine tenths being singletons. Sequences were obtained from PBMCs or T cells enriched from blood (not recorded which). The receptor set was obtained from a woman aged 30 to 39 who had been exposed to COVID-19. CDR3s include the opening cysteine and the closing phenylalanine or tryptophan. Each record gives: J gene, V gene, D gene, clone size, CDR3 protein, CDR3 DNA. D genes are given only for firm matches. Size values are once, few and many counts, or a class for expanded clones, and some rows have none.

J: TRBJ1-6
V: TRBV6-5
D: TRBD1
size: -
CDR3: CASTSGQPNSPLHF
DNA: TGTGCCAGCACCTCGGGACAGCCAAATTCACCCCTCCACTTT

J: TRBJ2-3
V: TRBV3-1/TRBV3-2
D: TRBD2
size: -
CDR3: CASSQTSGRALGTDTQYF
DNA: TGTGCCAGCAGCCAAACTAGCGGGAGGGCCCTCGGCACAGATACGCAGTATTTT

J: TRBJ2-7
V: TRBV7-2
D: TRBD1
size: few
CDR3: CASSWDRVYEQYF
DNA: TGTGCCAGCAGCTGGGACAGGGTCTACGAGCAGTACTTC

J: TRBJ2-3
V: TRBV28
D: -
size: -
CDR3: CASSPPGLSTDTQYF
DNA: TGTGCCAGCAGTCCTCCGGGACTCAGCACAGATACGCAGTATTTT

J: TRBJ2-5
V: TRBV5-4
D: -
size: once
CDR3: CASSLSDQETQYF
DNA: TGTGCCAGCAGCTTGTCAGACCAAGAGACCCAGTACTTC

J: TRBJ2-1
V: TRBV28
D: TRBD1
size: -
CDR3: CASTVTGRNNEQFF
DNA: TGTGCCAGCACCGTGACAGGGAGAAACAATGAGCAGTTCTTC

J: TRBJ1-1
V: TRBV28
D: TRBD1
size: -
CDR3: CASSSGQGTEAFF
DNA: TGTGCCAGCAGTTCTGGACAGGGCACTGAAGCTTTCTTT

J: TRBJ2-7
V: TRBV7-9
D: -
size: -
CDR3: CASSWVGGEQYF
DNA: TGTGCCAGCAGCTGGGTCGGGGGCGAGCAGTACTTC

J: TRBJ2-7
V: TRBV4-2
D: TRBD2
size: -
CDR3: CASSPPGTSGTEQYF
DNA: TGTGCCAGCAGCCCCCCGGGGACTAGCGGGACCGAGCAGTACTTC

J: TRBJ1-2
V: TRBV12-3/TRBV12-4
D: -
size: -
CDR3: CASRKSGYGYTF
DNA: TGTGCCAGCAGGAAATCGGGGTATGGCTACACCTTC

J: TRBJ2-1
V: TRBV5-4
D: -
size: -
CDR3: CASSLGPTGNEQFF
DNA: TGTGCCAGCAGCTTGGGGCCCACGGGCAATGAGCAGTTCTTC

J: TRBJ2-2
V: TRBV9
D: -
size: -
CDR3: CASSVASGAQGTGELFF
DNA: TGTGCCAGCAGCGTAGCTTCTGGGGCGCAGGGCACCGGGGAGCTGTTTTTT

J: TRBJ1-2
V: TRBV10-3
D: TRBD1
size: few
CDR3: CAISGSRGTDNNYGYTF
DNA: TGTGCCATCAGTGGGTCCAGGGGGACAGATAATAACTATGGCTACACCTTC

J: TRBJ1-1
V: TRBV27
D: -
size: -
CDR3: CASSLGWGGNFPEAFF
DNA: TGTGCCAGCAGTTTAGGTTGGGGGGGGAACTTTCCTGAAGCTTTCTTT

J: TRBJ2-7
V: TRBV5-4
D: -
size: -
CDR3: CASSLDPGGNYEQYF
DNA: TGTGCCAGCAGCTTGGATCCGGGGGGCAACTACGAGCAGTACTTC

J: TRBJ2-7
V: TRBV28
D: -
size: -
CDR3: CASRGWGETESYEQYF
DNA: TGTGCCAGCAGGGGGTGGGGCGAGACCGAATCCTACGAGCAGTACTTC

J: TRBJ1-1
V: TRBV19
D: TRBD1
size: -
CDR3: CASSPSNRGGTEAFF
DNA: TGTGCCAGTAGTCCCTCGAACAGGGGTGGCACTGAAGCTTTCTTT

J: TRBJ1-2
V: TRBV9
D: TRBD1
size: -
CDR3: CASSGGTGNFGGYGYTF
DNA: TGTGCCAGCAGCGGAGGGACAGGGAACTTCGGGGGATATGGCTACACCTTC

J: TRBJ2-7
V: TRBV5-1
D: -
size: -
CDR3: CASSLQANYEQYF
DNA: TGCGCCAGCAGCTTGCAAGCCAACTACGAGCAGTACTTC

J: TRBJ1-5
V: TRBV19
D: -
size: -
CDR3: CASSTGTRGNQPQHF
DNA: TGTGCCAGTAGTACCGGGACACGGGGTAATCAGCCCCAGCATTTT

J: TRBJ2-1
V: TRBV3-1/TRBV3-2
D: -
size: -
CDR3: CASSQDLGLNEQFF
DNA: TGTGCCAGCAGCCAAGATCTAGGCCTTAATGAGCAGTTCTTC

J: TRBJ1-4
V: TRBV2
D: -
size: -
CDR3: CASSEQVDEKLFF
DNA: TGTGCCAGCAGTGAACAGGTCGATGAAAAACTGTTTTTT

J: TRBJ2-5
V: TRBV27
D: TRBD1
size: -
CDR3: CASRISQGAQETQYF
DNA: TGTGCCAGCAGGATTTCACAGGGGGCGCAGGAGACCCAGTACTTC

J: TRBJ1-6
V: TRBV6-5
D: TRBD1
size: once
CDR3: CASTGTGDNSPLHF
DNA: TGTGCCAGCACCGGGACAGGGGATAATTCACCCCTCCACTTT

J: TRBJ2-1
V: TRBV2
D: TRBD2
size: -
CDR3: CASSEGTSQGNEQFF
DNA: TGTGCCAGCAGTGAAGGGACTAGCCAGGGGAATGAGCAGTTCTTC

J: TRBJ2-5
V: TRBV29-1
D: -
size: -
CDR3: CSVVGRLQETQYF
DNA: TGCAGCGTGGTGGGGCGTCTCCAAGAGACCCAGTACTTC

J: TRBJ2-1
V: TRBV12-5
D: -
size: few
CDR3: CASGLGLGGTSWDEQFF
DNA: TGTGCTAGTGGTTTGGGTTTGGGCGGGACTTCCTGGGATGAGCAGTTCTTC

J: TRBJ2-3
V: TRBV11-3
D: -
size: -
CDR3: CASSFGVGRTDTQYF
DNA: TGTGCCAGCAGCTTCGGGGTAGGTCGGACAGATACGCAGTATTTT

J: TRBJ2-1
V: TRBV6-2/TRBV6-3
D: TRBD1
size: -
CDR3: CASSIGTGNEQFF
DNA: TGTGCCAGCAGTATTGGGACAGGGAATGAGCAGTTCTTC

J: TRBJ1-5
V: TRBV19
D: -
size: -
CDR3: CASSIGGTYHQPQHF
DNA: TGTGCCAGTAGTATCGGGGGGACCTACCATCAGCCCCAGCATTTT

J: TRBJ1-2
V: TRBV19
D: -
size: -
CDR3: CASTLIGTTEGYTF
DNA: TGTGCCAGTACCCTAATTGGGACAACCGAGGGCTACACCTTC

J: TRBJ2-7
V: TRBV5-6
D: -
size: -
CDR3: CASSLGAGVGSEQYF
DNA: TGTGCCAGCAGCTTGGGGGCAGGGGTCGGATCCGAGCAGTACTTC

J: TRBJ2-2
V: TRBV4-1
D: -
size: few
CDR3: CASSQDPTGTTGELFF
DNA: TGCGCCAGCAGCCAAGACCCGACAGGAACAACCGGGGAGCTGTTTTTT

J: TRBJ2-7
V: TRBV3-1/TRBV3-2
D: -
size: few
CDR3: CASSQLLQTYEQYF
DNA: TGTGCCAGCAGCCAGTTACTGCAAACCTACGAGCAGTACTTC

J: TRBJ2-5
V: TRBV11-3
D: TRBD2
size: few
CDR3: CASSPSLAGLQETQYF
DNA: TGTGCCAGCAGCCCCTCGTTAGCGGGACTCCAAGAGACCCAGTACTTC

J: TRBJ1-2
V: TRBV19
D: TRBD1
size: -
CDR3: CAGRGTGKADYGYTF
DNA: TGTGCCGGAAGAGGGACAGGGAAGGCAGACTATGGCTACACCTTC

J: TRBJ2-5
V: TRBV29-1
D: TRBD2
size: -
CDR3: CAGREGETQYF
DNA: TGCGCGGGGCGGGAGGGGGAGACCCAGTACTTC

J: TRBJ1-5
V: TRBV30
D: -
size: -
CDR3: CAWSGRTPWSNQPQHF
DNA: TGTGCCTGGAGTGGACGGACACCCTGGAGCAATCAGCCCCAGCATTTT